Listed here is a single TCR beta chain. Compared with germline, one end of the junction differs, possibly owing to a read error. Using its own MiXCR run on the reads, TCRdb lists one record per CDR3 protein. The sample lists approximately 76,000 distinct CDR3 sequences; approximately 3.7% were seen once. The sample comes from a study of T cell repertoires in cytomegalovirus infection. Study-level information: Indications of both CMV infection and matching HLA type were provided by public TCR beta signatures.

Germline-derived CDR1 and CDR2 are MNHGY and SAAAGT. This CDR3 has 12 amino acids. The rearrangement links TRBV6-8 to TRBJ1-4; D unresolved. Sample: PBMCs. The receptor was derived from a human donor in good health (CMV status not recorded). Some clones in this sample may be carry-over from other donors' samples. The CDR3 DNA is TGTTCCAGCGGGCGTATCAATGAAAAACTGTTTTTT. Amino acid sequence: CSSGRINEKLFF.